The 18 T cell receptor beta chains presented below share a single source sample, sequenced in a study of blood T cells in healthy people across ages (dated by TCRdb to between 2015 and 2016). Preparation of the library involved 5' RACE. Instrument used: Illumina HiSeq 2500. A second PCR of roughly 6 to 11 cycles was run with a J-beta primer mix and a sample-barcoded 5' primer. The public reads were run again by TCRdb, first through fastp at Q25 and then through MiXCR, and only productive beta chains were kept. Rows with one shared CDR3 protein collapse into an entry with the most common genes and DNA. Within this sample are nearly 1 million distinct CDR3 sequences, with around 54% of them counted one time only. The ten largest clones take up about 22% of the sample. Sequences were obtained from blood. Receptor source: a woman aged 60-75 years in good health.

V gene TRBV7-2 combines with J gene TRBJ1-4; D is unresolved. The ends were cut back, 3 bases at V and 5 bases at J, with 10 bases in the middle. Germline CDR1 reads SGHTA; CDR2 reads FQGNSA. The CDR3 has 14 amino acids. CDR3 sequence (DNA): TGTGCCAGCAGCTTGCGCCAGAACAATGAAAAACTGTTTTTT. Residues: CASSLRQNNEKLFF.

The CDR3 is CASSGLAVETQYF. Written as DNA, the CDR3 is TGCGCCAGCAGTGGACTAGCGGTAGAGACCCAGTACTTC. This sequence joins TRBV10-2 and TRBJ2-5; 9 bases are shared with TRBD2. The germline gives CDR1 WSHSY, CDR2 SAAADI. V was pared by 4 bases and J by 4 bases, with 1 base of the junction left unmatched. The CDR3 is 13 amino acids.

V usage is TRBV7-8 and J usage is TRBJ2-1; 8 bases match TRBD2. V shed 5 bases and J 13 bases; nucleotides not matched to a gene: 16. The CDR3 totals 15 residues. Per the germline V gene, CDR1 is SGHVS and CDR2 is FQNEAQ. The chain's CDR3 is CASSRLSGREETQFF. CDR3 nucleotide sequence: TGTGCCAGCAGCCGACTGAGCGGGAGAGAAGAGACCCAGTTCTTC.

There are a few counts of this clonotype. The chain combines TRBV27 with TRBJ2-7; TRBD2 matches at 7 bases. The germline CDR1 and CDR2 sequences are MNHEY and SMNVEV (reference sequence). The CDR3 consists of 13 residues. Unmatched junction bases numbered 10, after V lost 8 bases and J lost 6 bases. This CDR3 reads CASRPGLQREQYF. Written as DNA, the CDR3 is TGTGCCAGCCGACCGGGACTACAACGCGAGCAGTACTTC.

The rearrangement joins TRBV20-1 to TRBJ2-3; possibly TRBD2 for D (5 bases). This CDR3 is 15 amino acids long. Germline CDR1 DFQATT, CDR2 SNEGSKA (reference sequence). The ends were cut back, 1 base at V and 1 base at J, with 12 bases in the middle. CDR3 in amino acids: CSARGGQRCTDTQYF. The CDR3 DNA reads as TGCAGTGCTAGAGGAGGGCAGCGGTGCACAGATACGCAGTATTTT.

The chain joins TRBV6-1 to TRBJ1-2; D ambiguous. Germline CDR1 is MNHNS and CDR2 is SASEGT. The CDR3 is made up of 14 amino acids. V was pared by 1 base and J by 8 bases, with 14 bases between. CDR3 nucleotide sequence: TGTGCCAGCAGTGAAGAGGGCCGGGCGCAGGGCTACACCTTC. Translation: CASSEEGRAQGYTF.

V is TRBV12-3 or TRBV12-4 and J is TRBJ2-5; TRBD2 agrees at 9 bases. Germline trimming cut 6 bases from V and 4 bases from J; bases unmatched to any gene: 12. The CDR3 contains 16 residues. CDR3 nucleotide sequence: TGTGCCAGCAGCCCCACAATTAGCGGGAGTGGAGAGACCCAGTACTTC. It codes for CASSPTISGSGETQYF.

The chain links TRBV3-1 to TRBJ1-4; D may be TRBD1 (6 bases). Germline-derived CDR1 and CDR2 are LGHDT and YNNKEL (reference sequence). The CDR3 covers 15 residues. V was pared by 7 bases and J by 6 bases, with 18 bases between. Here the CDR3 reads CASTHAGTPDEKLFF. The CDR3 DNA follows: TGTGCCAGCACCCATGCCGGGACACCGGATGAAAAACTGTTTTTT.

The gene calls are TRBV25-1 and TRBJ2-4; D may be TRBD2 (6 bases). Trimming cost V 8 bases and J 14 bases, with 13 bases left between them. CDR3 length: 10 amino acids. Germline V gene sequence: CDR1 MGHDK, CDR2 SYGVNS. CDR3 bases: TGTGCCAGCGCCGGGACTGCTAAGTACTTC. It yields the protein CASAGTAKYF.

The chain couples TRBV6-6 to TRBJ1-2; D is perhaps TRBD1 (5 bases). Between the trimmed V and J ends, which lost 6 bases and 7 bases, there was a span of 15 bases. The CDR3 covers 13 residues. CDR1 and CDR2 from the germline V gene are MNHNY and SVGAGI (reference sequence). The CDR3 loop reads CASSPDRARGYTF. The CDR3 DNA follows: TGTGCCAGCAGCCCCGACAGAGCTCGTGGCTACACCTTC.

The CDR3 protein is CSAILGGYGYTF. DNA for the CDR3: TGCAGTGCCATACTAGGGGGTTATGGCTACACCTTC. The V gene is TRBV20-1, the J gene TRBJ1-2, with D perhaps matching TRBD1 (6 bases). V was shortened by 6 bases and J by 5 bases, with 13 bases between the two germline ends. Germline loops: CDR1 DFQATT, CDR2 SNEGSKA (reference sequence). CDR3 length: 12 amino acids.

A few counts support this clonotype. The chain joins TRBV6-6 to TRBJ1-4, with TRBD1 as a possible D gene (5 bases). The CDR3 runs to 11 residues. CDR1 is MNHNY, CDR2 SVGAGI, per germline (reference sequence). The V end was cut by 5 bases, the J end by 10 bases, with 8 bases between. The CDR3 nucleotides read TGTGCCAGCAGTCCGGGGGGAAAACTGTTTTTT. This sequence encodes CASSPGGKLFF.

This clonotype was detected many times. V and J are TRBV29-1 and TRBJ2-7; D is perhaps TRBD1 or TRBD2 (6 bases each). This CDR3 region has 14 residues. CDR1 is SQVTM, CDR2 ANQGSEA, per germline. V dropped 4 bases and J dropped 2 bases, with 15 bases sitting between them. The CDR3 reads CSVVGGKAAYEQYF. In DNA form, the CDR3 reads TGCAGCGTTGTGGGGGGCAAGGCAGCCTACGAGCAGTACTTC.

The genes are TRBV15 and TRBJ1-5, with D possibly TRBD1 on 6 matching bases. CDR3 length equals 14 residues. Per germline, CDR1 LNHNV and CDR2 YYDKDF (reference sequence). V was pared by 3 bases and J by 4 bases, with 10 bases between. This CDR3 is CATSRARGNQPQHF. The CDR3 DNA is TGTGCCACCAGCAGGGCAAGGGGGAATCAGCCCCAGCATTTT. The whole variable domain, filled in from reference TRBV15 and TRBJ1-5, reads DAMVIQNPRYQVTQFGKPVTLSCSQTLNHNVMYWYQQKSSQAPKLLFHYYDKDFNNEADTPDNFQSRRPNTSFCFLDIRSPGLGDTAMYLCATSRARGNQPQHFGDGTRLSIL.

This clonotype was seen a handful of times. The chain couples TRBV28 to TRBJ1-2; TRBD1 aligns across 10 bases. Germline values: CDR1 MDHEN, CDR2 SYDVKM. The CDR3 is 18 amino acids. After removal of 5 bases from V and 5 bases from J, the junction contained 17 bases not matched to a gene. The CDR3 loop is CASSKPRDRGRGVYGYTF. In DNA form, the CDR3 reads TGTGCCAGCAGTAAACCCCGGGACAGGGGTAGGGGAGTATATGGCTACACCTTC.

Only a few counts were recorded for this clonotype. The CDR3 nucleotides read TGCAGCGGAACGCGACAGGGTACGGGGCCAGATACGCAGTATTTT. Translating it yields CSGTRQGTGPDTQYF. The chain links TRBV29-1 to TRBJ2-3, with 7 nucleotides matching TRBD1. Germline V CDR1 and CDR2: SQVTM, ANQGSEA. J was trimmed by 4 bases and V by 7 bases; bases with no gene match: 14. The CDR3 is 15 amino acids.

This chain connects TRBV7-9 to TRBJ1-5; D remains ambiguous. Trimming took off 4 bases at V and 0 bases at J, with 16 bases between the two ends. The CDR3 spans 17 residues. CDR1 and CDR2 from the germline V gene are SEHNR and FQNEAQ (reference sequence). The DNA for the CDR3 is TGTGCCAGCAGCTACACCGCCCCGGGCTATAGCAATCAGCCCCAGCATTTT. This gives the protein CASSYTAPGYSNQPQHF.

The CDR3 region is CASSFLTSVHNEQYF. The CDR3 DNA sequence: TGTGCCAGCAGTTTCCTGACTAGCGTACACAATGAGCAGTACTTC. The chain links TRBV28 to TRBJ2-5; 8 positions agree with TRBD2. The CDR3 has 15 amino acids. Germline V gene data show CDR1 as MDHEN and CDR2 as SYDVKM. The V segment lost 3 bases and the J segment 11 bases; nucleotides outside the gene matches: 14.